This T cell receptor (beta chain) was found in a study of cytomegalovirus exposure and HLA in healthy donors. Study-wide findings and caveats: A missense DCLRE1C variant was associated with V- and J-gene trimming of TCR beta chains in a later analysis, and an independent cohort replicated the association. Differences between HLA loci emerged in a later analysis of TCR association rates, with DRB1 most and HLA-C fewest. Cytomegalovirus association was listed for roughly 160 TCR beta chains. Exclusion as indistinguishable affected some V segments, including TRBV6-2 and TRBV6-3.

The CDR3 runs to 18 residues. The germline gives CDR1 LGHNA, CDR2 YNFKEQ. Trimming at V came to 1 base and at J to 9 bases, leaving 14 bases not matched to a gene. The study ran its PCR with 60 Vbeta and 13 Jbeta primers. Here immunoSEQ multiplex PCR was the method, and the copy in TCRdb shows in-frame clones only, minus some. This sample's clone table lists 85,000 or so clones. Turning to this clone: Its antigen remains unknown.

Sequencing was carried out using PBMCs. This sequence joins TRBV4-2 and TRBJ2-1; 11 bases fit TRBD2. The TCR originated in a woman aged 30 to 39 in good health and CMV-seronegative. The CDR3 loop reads CASSQATSISGGAFEQFF. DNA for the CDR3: TGTGCCAGCAGCCAAGCCACCTCCATTAGCGGGGGGGCCTTTGAGCAGTTCTTC.